A single sample gave rise to the 19 T cell receptor beta chains below, sequenced in a study of blood T cells in healthy people across ages. For the second PCR, which ran for about 7 to 11 cycles, a sample-barcoded 5' primer and a J-beta primer mix were used. TCRdb redid the calling of the 5' RACE reads with MiXCR, one entry per CDR3 protein. The sample contains around 2 million distinct CDR3 sequences, around 40% of which appear only once. Input material: blood. Receptors originate from a human donor in good health.

The chain links TRBV20-1 to TRBJ2-7; no clear D. The CDR3 covers 11 residues. Per germline, CDR1 DFQATT and CDR2 SNEGSKA (reference sequence). V was pared by 3 bases and J by 6 bases, with 9 bases between. CDR3 sequence: CSASGRGEQYF. As DNA, the CDR3 is TGCAGTGCTAGTGGGCGAGGCGAGCAGTACTTC.

The chain combines TRBV4-1 with TRBJ2-1, with D perhaps TRBD2 (7 bases). The V end was cut by 4 bases, the J end by 8 bases, with 27 bases between. CDR1 and CDR2 (germline): MGHRA, YSYEKL. CDR3 length equals 18 residues. The CDR3 is CASSRVLSGGHPTDEQFF. DNA for the CDR3: TGCGCCAGCAGCCGAGTTTTATCGGGGGGACATCCTACAGATGAGCAGTTCTTC.

The chain has TRBV28 and TRBJ2-7, with 7 positions matching TRBD2. The ends lost 5 bases at V and 2 bases at J; junction bases unmatched: 12. From germline, CDR1 is MDHEN and CDR2 SYDVKM. There are 16 residues in the CDR3. The CDR3 nucleotides are TGTGCCAGCAGTCCACTCCCCACGGGGGGTGCCTACGAGCAGTACTTC. Protein product: CASSPLPTGGAYEQYF. The whole variable domain, filled in from reference TRBV28 and TRBJ2-7, reads DVKVTQSSRYLVKRTGEKVFLECVQDMDHENMFWYRQDPGLGLRLIYFSYDVKMKEKGDIPEGYSVSREKKERFSLILESASTNQTSMYLCASSPLPTGGAYEQYFGPGTRLTVT.

The rearrangement links TRBV6-2 or TRBV6-3 to TRBJ1-1; 10 positions match TRBD1. The J segment lost 10 bases and the V segment lost 6 bases, leaving 5 bases of the junction unmatched. From germline, CDR1 is MNHEY and CDR2 SVGEGT. This CDR3 has 12 amino acids. The CDR3 loop is CASSTGQGGAFF. The CDR3 DNA reads as TGTGCCAGCAGCACCGGACAGGGGGGAGCTTTCTTT.

The rearrangement uses TRBV29-1 and TRBJ1-2; 9 nucleotides align to TRBD1. Germline CDR1 is SQVTM and CDR2 is ANQGSEA. V trimming: 0 bases; J trimming: 0 bases; junction bases outside the gene matches: 14. The CDR3 runs to 19 residues. In DNA, the CDR3 is TGCAGCGTTGAAGATATTAGCCCGGGACAGGGAAAATCTAACTATGGCTACACCTTC. It translates to CSVEDISPGQGKSNYGYTF.

V is TRBV7-9 and J is TRBJ2-3, with 8 positions matching TRBD2. The CDR3 is made up of 15 amino acids. In germline, CDR1 is SEHNR, CDR2 FQNEAQ (reference sequence). J lost 6 bases, V lost 1 base, and 6 bases had no gene match. CDR3 bases: TGTGCCAGCAGCTTAGACGGGGGGGCGTATGATACGCAGTATTTT. It specifies CASSLDGGAYDTQYF.

The chain employs TRBV20-1 and TRBJ2-5; TRBD1 is a possible D gene (5 bases). The CDR3 consists of 14 residues. The V gene's germline CDR1 is DFQATT and CDR2 SNEGSKA (reference sequence). Trimming left V 1 base short and J 4 bases short, with 13 bases between. This chain's CDR3 is CSARGEVGPETQYF. As DNA, the CDR3 is TGCAGTGCTAGAGGCGAGGTGGGGCCAGAGACCCAGTACTTC.

In DNA, the CDR3 is TGTGCCAGCAGCTTAGGACTGACGGGAGGTACAGATACGCAGTATTTT. It translates to CASSLGLTGGTDTQYF. The J gene is TRBJ2-3, the V gene TRBV7-2; TRBD2 agrees at 7 bases. Germline-derived CDR1 and CDR2 are SGHTA and FQGNSA. Trimming removed 1 base from V and 3 bases from J; junction bases left unmatched: 7. The CDR3 contains 16 residues.

This clonotype was counted only a few times. CDR3 coding DNA: TGTGCCAGCACCAGAACAGGGGGCGAGGTGGATGGCTACACCTTC. This gives the protein CASTRTGGEVDGYTF. The chain has TRBV2 and TRBJ1-2, with TRBD1 matching over 9 bases. With V trimmed by 7 bases and J by 6 bases, 12 bases remained unmatched. This CDR3 contains 15 residues. Germline CDR1 is SNHLY and CDR2 is FYNNEI.

This clonotype was observed once. The chain employs TRBV20-1 and TRBJ1-1, with 7 bases identical to TRBD1. This CDR3 has 14 residues. The ends lost 4 bases at V and 3 bases at J; junction bases unmatched: 8. Germline V gene lookup returns CDR1 DFQATT and CDR2 SNEGSKA (reference sequence). The CDR3: CSATLGGLDTEAFF. CDR3 nucleotides: TGCAGTGCTACCCTAGGGGGCTTGGACACTGAAGCTTTCTTT.

The V gene is TRBV5-1, the J gene TRBJ2-5; 8 bases map to TRBD2. Germline loops: CDR1 SGHRS, CDR2 YFSETQ. V lost 6 bases and J lost 4; bases outside the gene matches: 14. The CDR3 has 16 amino acids. In DNA form, the CDR3 reads TGCGCCAGCATGATGGGTCGGGGGGGCTATCGAGAGACCCAGTACTTC. Its protein product is CASMMGRGGYRETQYF.

J is TRBJ1-1 and V is TRBV4-1; possibly TRBD1 for D (5 bases). The ends were cut back, 1 base at V and 1 base at J, with 10 bases in the middle. The CDR3 runs to 15 residues. Germline V gives CDR1 MGHRA, CDR2 YSYEKL. In DNA, the CDR3 is TGCGCCAGCAGCCAAGGGTGGCAGGGGAACACTGAAGCTTTCTTT. It specifies CASSQGWQGNTEAFF.

The chain joins TRBV24-1 to TRBJ2-1, with D possibly being TRBD1 (6 bases). Per germline, CDR1 KGHDR and CDR2 SFDVKD. The CDR3 has 15 amino acids. Between the trimmed V and J ends, which lost 5 bases and 5 bases, there was a span of 15 bases. CDR3 nucleotide sequence: TGTGCCACCAGTGGGAAACAGGGTTGGGACAATGAGCAGTTCTTC. It encodes CATSGKQGWDNEQFF.

This chain joins TRBV4-3 and TRBJ2-7; D might be TRBD2 (6 bases). Trimming left V 1 base short and J 6 bases short, with 10 bases between. The CDR3 is 13 residues long. Per the germline V gene, CDR1 is LGHNA and CDR2 is YSLEER. The CDR3 loop reads CASSQGRGFEQYF. In nucleotides, the CDR3 is TGCGCCAGCAGCCAAGGACGGGGGTTCGAGCAGTACTTC.

The CDR3 reads CASSLTDKYGYTF. The CDR3 DNA reads TGCGCCAGCAGCTTGACAGATAAATATGGCTACACCTTC. V is TRBV5-1 and J is TRBJ1-2; D is unclear. The CDR3 length is 13 residues. Germline V gene data show CDR1 as SGHRS and CDR2 as YFSETQ. V shed 1 base and J shed 5 bases, with 9 bases lying between them. The full variable domain, its missing parts supplied by reference TRBV5-1 and TRBJ1-2, is KAGVTQTPRYLIKTRGQQVTLSCSPISGHRSVSWYQQTPGQGLQFLFEYFSETQRNKGNFPGRFSGRQFSNSRSEMNVSTLELGDSALYLCASSLTDKYGYTFGSGTRLTVV.

Concerning this clonotype: At one of its ends the junction is not consistent with the germline gene, which may arise from a read error. The genes are TRBV7-9 and TRBJ1-1; 9 bases map to TRBD1. The germline V gene encodes CDR1 SEHNR and CDR2 FQNEAQ (reference sequence). The CDR3 extends over 14 amino acids. CDR3 sequence: CASSLGQGNTGAFF. DNA of the CDR3: TGTGCCAGCAGCTTGGGACAGGGAAACACTGGAGCTTTCTTT.

A few counts support this clonotype. This chain uses TRBV9 with TRBJ2-1; maybe TRBD2 (7 bases). The CDR3 sequence is 18 residues long. Trimming stripped 0 bases from V and 4 bases from J, with 20 bases between. The V gene's germline CDR1 is SGDLS and CDR2 YYNGEE. CDR3 DNA: TGTGCCAGCAGCGTAGGACCCCCTCGTGGGGGGGCGTACAATGAGCAGTTCTTC. It yields the protein CASSVGPPRGGAYNEQFF.

This chain links TRBV28 with TRBJ2-1; 11 bases match TRBD2. CDR1 is MDHEN, CDR2 SYDVKM, per germline. J gave up 4 bases and V 6 bases, and 8 bases lay outside the gene matches. There are 16 residues in the CDR3. CDR3 amino acids: CASSLRLAGLYNEQFF. The CDR3 coding sequence is TGTGCCAGCAGCCTCAGACTAGCGGGGCTTTACAATGAGCAGTTCTTC.

The V and J genes are TRBV7-2 and TRBJ2-1; D is undetermined. V lost 5 bases to trimming and J lost 10 bases, with 15 bases between them. CDR3 length: 13 amino acids. The germline V gene has CDR1 SGHTA and CDR2 FQGNSA. The CDR3 DNA follows: TGTGCCAGCAGCCCCGGCCAGACTTGGGAGCAGTTCTTC. It codes for CASSPGQTWEQFF. The full variable domain, completed using reference TRBV7-2 and TRBJ2-1, is GAGVSQSPSNKVTEKGKDVELRCDPISGHTALYWYRQSLGQGLEFLIYFQGNSAPDKSGLPSDRFSAERTGGSVSTLTIQRTQQEDSAVYLCASSPGQTWEQFFGPGTRLTVL.